This TCR beta chain was obtained from a study of immune evolution from preneoplasia to lung adenocarcinoma. V was trimmed by 4 bases and J by 9 bases, leaving 14 bases between them. Germline V gene lookup returns CDR1 SGHDT and CDR2 YYEEEE. This CDR3 contains 13 residues. The protocol was immunoSEQ multiplex PCR, while the TCRdb copy is restricted to in-frame clones and leaves out a portion. Here the sample spans 7,300 or so clones, roughly 72% being singletons. Between the mid-2010s and the late 2010s, patients underwent resection in Japan or China. Each case's diagnosis was confirmed by two pathologists on H&E. Macro-dissection enriched premalignant or tumor cells before nucleic acid extraction.

Sequenced input: FFPE lung adenocarcinoma in situ tissue. The TCR was taken from a donor older than 65 with lung adenocarcinoma. Some clones in this sample may be carry-over from other donors' samples. The rearrangement links TRBV5-6 to TRBJ1-5; the D is unclear. CDR3 region: CASSRAGSGPQHF. The CDR3 region has the DNA TGTGCCAGCAGCAGGGCGGGGTCAGGGCCCCAGCATTTT.